The clone carrying this T cell receptor beta chain has just a few counts. What it binds is not known. This entry belongs to a study of cytomegalovirus exposure and HLA in healthy donors. Findings and limits, study-wide: It was confirmed in vitro that a few of the CMV-associated chains were specific for CMV antigens. There were around 160 TCR beta chains listed as cytomegalovirus-associated.

The table came from immunoSEQ multiplex PCR; TCRdb's copy has only in-frame clones and leaves some out. Of 150,000 or so clones in the sample, around nine tenths are singletons; the top ten hold approximately 2.4%. The germline CDR1 and CDR2 sequences are SNHLY and FYNNEI. The CDR3 contains 12 residues. Trimming removed 5 bases from V and 8 bases from J, with 12 bases in between. Sequenced material: PBMCs. This receptor was identified in a man aged 18 to 29 in good health and CMV-seropositive. This chain links TRBV2 with TRBJ1-2, with D tentatively TRBD1 (5 bases). The CDR3 reads CASSSGRDGYTF. In DNA form, the CDR3 reads TGTGCCAGCAGTTCGGGGCGGGACGGCTACACCTTC.